This TCR beta chain was captured by sequencing in a study of T cells in Graves' hyperthyroidism and ophthalmopathy. Study findings and constraints: Most clonotypes expanded in thyroid above 0.001 were likewise present in blood.

In germline, CDR1 is SGHAT, CDR2 FQNNGV. The CDR3 has 13 residues. With 5 bases removed from V and 10 bases from J, the gap between germline ends came to 15 bases. Regions amplified from RNA transcripts were the TCR beta CDR3 regions. The HTBI primer set drove a first-round RT-PCR of the TCR CDR3. TCRdb called the multiplex PCR reads again in MiXCR, with one record for every CDR3 protein. This repertoire shows about 380,000 distinct CDR3 sequences, about 14% found once; its top ten account for 11%. As for this clonotype: The target antigen is unknown.

Stable hyperthyroidism: no ophthalmopathy progression over 18 months of follow-up. Fresh peripheral blood, approximately 9.1 ml, was the source of the PBMCs. What was sequenced was blood. The chain employs TRBV11-2 and TRBJ2-1, with D possibly TRBD2 on 6 matching bases. The receptor's source is a woman between 55 and 75 years old with Graves' hyperthyroidism. The CDR3 protein is CASSQDSSGEQFF. In nucleotides, the CDR3 is TGTGCCAGCAGCCAAGATAGTAGCGGAGAGCAGTTCTTC.